A single sample gave rise to the 21 T cell receptor beta chains below, sequenced in a study of PD-1 blockade in classical Hodgkin lymphoma. The time point denotes: cycle 4 day 1 (C4D1), after 5 to 7 weeks of nivolumab. Every patient experienced relapse after autologous stem cell transplantation, and brentuximab vedotin exposure varied. It was by magnetic negative selection that CD4+ T cells were purified from thawed PBMCs. Assay: immunoSEQ multiplex PCR; the TCRdb copy retains only in-frame clones and omits some. The data hold tens of thousands of clones, with more than 70% observed a single time. The input for sequencing was CD4+ T cells from blood, taken before the fourth cycle of nivolumab. Receptors were obtained from a human donor with classical Hodgkin lymphoma.

This rearrangement joins TRBV6-5 to TRBJ2-1; 8 positions agree with TRBD2. Trimming at V came to 7 bases and at J to 6 bases, leaving 11 bases not matched to a gene. Germline lookup yields CDR1 MNHEY and CDR2 SVGAGI. The CDR3 contains 15 residues. CDR3 bases: TGTGCCAGCAATGTGGGGGGACTAGGCATCAATGAGCAGTTCTTC. This translates into CASNVGGLGINEQFF.

The chain couples TRBV30 to TRBJ1-5; D might be TRBD1 (5 bases). V was cut by 7 bases and J by 2 bases, with 15 bases left in between. The CDR3 contains 14 residues. The germline V gene has CDR1 GTSNPN and CDR2 SVGIG (reference sequence). DNA of the CDR3: TGTGCCTCCGACAGCGGGACTCGCAATCAGCCCCAGCATTTT. Its translation: CASDSGTRNQPQHF.

The V gene is TRBV27, the J gene TRBJ2-1; TRBD2 agrees at 10 bases. The CDR3 length is 17 residues. The junction had 8 bases not matched to a gene; V was cut back by 0 bases and J by 6 bases. Germline V gene data show CDR1 as MNHEY and CDR2 as SMNVEV (reference sequence). CDR3 nucleotides: TGTGCCAGCAGTTTATCCCTTTCTAGCGGGAGAACCAATGAGCAGTTCTTC. This encodes CASSLSLSSGRTNEQFF.

The rearrangement links TRBV29-1 to TRBJ2-1; unclear D gene. Germline V gene sequence: CDR1 SQVTM, CDR2 ANQGSEA. The V end was cut by 6 bases, the J end by 4 bases, with 4 bases between. CDR3 length: 10 residues. CDR3 residues: CSVGYNEQFF. In DNA, the CDR3 is TGCAGCGTAGGATACAATGAGCAGTTCTTC.

This clone was counted once. The chain recombines TRBV5-1 with TRBJ2-7; D may be TRBD1 (5 bases). The CDR3 is 15 amino acids. Germline lookup yields CDR1 SGHRS and CDR2 YFSETQ. V was trimmed by 0 bases and J by 0 bases, leaving 10 bases between them. The CDR3 coding sequence is TGCGCCAGCAGCTTGGAGGGCAGGGACTCCTACGAGCAGTACTTC. Amino acid sequence: CASSLEGRDSYEQYF.

The chain recombines TRBV5-1 with TRBJ1-3; D is unclear. Germline lookup yields CDR1 SGHRS and CDR2 YFSETQ. V lost 6 bases to trimming and J lost 0 bases, with 13 bases between them. This CDR3 spans 15 amino acids. The CDR3 DNA follows: TGCGCCAGCACCTCGACCGAGAGCTCTGGAAACACCATATATTTT. Protein product: CASTSTESSGNTIYF. The whole variable domain, filled in from reference TRBV5-1 and TRBJ1-3, reads KAGVTQTPRYLIKTRGQQVTLSCSPISGHRSVSWYQQTPGQGLQFLFEYFSETQRNKGNFPGRFSGRQFSNSRSEMNVSTLELGDSALYLCASTSTESSGNTIYFGEGSWLTVV.

The chain has TRBV15 and TRBJ2-5, with a weak D call TRBD1 (6 bases). The CDR3 has 15 residues. Germline V gene data show CDR1 as LNHNV and CDR2 as YYDKDF (reference sequence). Trimming took off 2 bases at V and 5 bases at J, with 15 bases between the two ends. Here the CDR3 reads CATSRWTATGETQYF. DNA for the CDR3: TGTGCCACCAGCAGATGGACAGCTACTGGGGAGACCCAGTACTTC.

The J gene is TRBJ1-5, the V gene TRBV6-4; D perhaps matches TRBD1 (5 bases). Germline CDR1 and CDR2: MRHNA and SNTAGT. The length of the CDR3 is 14 residues. V lost 6 bases and J 7 bases, leaving 16 bases between the germline ends. For the CDR3, the DNA is TGTGCCAGCAGGGCAGGGTGGATTAAACAGCCCCAGCATTTT. Protein product: CASRAGWIKQPQHF.

The chain carries TRBV7-6 and TRBJ2-3; D is possibly TRBD1 (6 bases). Trimming left V 1 base short and J 1 base short, with 6 bases between. The CDR3 sequence is 14 residues long. The germline CDR1 and CDR2 sequences are SGHVS and FNYEAQ. CDR3 loop: CASSLDRGTDTQYF. The CDR3 nucleotides are TGTGCCAGCAGCTTAGACAGGGGCACAGATACGCAGTATTTT. Full variable domain (outside the CDR3, taken from reference TRBV7-6 and TRBJ2-3): GAGVSQSPRYKVTKRGQDVALRCDPISGHVSLYWYRQALGQGPEFLTYFNYEAQQDKSGLPNDRFSAERPEGSISTLTIQRTEQRDSAMYRCASSLDRGTDTQYFGPGTRLTVL.

A few counts support this clone. V and J are TRBV2 and TRBJ2-2; TRBD1 is a possible D gene (6 bases). CDR3 length equals 15 residues. The germline gives CDR1 SNHLY, CDR2 FYNNEI. The V end was cut by 4 bases, the J end by 1 base, with 10 bases between. The CDR3 protein is CASSAQGWNTGELFF. CDR3 DNA sequence: TGTGCCAGCAGTGCACAGGGATGGAACACCGGGGAGCTGTTTTTT.

This chain links TRBV7-9 with TRBJ1-2; D possibly corresponds to TRBD1 (5 bases). V dropped 4 bases and J dropped 8 bases, with 14 bases sitting between them. The CDR3 sequence is 13 residues long. Germline lookup yields CDR1 SEHNR and CDR2 FQNEAQ (reference sequence). CDR3 loop: CASSSGTAPGYTF. As DNA, the CDR3 is TGTGCCAGCAGCTCCGGGACGGCGCCCGGCTACACCTTC.

The chain combines TRBV29-1 with TRBJ1-3; maybe TRBD1 (5 bases). CDR3 size: 13 residues. Germline CDR1 is SQVTM and CDR2 is ANQGSEA. The V gene lost 6 bases and the J gene lost 0 bases, with 9 bases spanning the gap. CDR3 nucleotide sequence: TGCAGCGTGGGTCAGGGCTCTGGAAACACCATATATTTT. It codes for CSVGQGSGNTIYF.

The CDR3 nucleotides are TGTGCCAGCAGTTCACCCCGGGAGCAGTACTTC. This translates into CASSSPREQYF. The V call is TRBV6-1, the J call TRBJ2-7, with D uncertain. Looked up from germline, CDR1 is MNHNS and CDR2 is SASEGT. With 5 bases removed from V and 7 bases from J, the gap between germline ends came to 9 bases. This CDR3 spans 11 amino acids.

The chain uses TRBV5-8 and TRBJ2-7; 7 bases are shared with TRBD1. There are 15 residues in the CDR3. The trim removed 0 bases at V and 4 bases at J, leaving 7 bases unmatched. From germline, CDR1 is SGHTS and CDR2 YDEGEE. The CDR3 DNA reads as TGTGCCAGCAGCTTGGTAGGGACAGTCAGTTACGAGCAGTACTTC. Its translation: CASSLVGTVSYEQYF.

The chain joins TRBV4-1 to TRBJ2-7; D is uncertain. Germline V gives CDR1 MGHRA, CDR2 YSYEKL. The CDR3 sequence is 15 residues long. V lost 0 bases and J lost 6, with 15 bases in between. In nucleotides, the CDR3 is TGCGCCAGCAGCCAAGATGGTAAGACCTCCCTCGAGCAGTACTTC. This gives the protein CASSQDGKTSLEQYF.

The chain is built from TRBV7-2 and TRBJ2-7, with D possibly being TRBD1 (6 bases). Germline CDR1 and CDR2: SGHTA and FQGNSA. The CDR3 has 16 residues. V shed 5 bases and J shed 0 bases, with 17 bases lying between them. CDR3 sequence reads: CASSGGSGTLSYEQYF. CDR3 DNA: TGTGCCAGCAGCGGTGGGTCGGGGACACTCTCCTACGAGCAGTACTTC.

The rearrangement links TRBV10-3 to TRBJ2-5; D might be TRBD2 (6 bases). The end of the DNA fits TRBJ2-7 better, so the J call may be wrong. Germline V lookup: CDR1 ENHRY, CDR2 SYGVKD. The length of the CDR3 is 15 residues. The CDR3 is CAITEGLKLPYEQYF. CDR3 in DNA: TGTGCCATCACGGAGGGTCTTAAACTTCCCTACGAGCAGTACTTC.

The V gene is TRBV19, the J gene TRBJ1-2, with 8 bases that match TRBD1. Germline V gene data show CDR1 as LNHDA and CDR2 as SQIVND (reference sequence). The CDR3 consists of 15 residues. The junction had 4 bases not matched to a gene; V was cut back by 4 bases and J by 0 bases. The CDR3 protein is CASSSRDRTNYGYTF. CDR3 nucleotide sequence: TGTGCCAGTAGTAGCCGGGACAGGACTAACTATGGCTACACCTTC.

This rearrangement joins TRBV30 to TRBJ2-2, with D perhaps TRBD1 or TRBD2 (5 bases each). The V gene's germline CDR1 is GTSNPN and CDR2 SVGIG (reference sequence). Trimming cost V 4 bases and J 6 bases, with 15 bases left between them. The CDR3 length is 14 residues. The CDR3: CAWKNTMGAGELFF. For the CDR3, the DNA is TGTGCCTGGAAAAACACAATGGGGGCCGGGGAGCTGTTTTTT.

A few counts support this clone. The J gene is TRBJ2-7, the V gene TRBV11-2; 10 bases are shared with TRBD2. The CDR3 runs to 14 residues. The trim removed 3 bases at V and 6 bases at J, leaving 5 bases unmatched. Germline lookup yields CDR1 SGHAT and CDR2 FQNNGV. CDR3: CASSFPGLAFEQYF. The CDR3 DNA is TGTGCCAGCAGCTTCCCGGGACTAGCGTTCGAGCAGTACTTC.

V gene TRBV7-9 combines with J gene TRBJ2-5, with D tentatively TRBD1 or TRBD2 (6 bases each). This CDR3 comprises 14 residues. Germline values: CDR1 SEHNR, CDR2 FQNEAQ (reference sequence). V was clipped by 5 bases and J by 7 bases, with 17 bases between them. The CDR3 spells CASSTGGGLVTQYF. CDR3 sequence (DNA): TGTGCCAGCAGCACTGGTGGGGGGCTTGTGACCCAGTACTTC.